In its sample, the clone carrying this T cell receptor (beta chain) was seen once. The data were taken from a study of blood T cell repertoires in COVID-19. Whole-study context: The United States, Italy and Spain supplied acute and convalescent COVID-19 samples. Sources were T cells, B-cell-depleted T cells, or PBMCs; the material itself was cDNA or gDNA.

CDR1 is SGDLS and CDR2 is YYNGEE in the germline V gene. The CDR3 has 17 amino acids. The V gene end was trimmed by 0 bases and the J gene end by 4 bases; junction bases not matched to a gene: 11. Original data processing: Reference gene primers were amplified, and this amplification served to estimate nucleated cell counts. Here immunoSEQ multiplex PCR was the method, and the copy in TCRdb shows in-frame clones only, minus some. V and J calls and clone size are as listed in that table; D and trimming were resolved from the DNA. The sample has under 350,000 clones; approximately 86% are singletons. This chain joins TRBV9 and TRBJ2-5; 8 nucleotides line up with TRBD2. The sample comprised peripheral blood. This receptor was taken from a man in his 70s with acute or convalescent COVID-19. The DNA for the CDR3 is TGTGCCAGCAGCGTAGGAGGACTAGCAGGTGGCGGAGAGACCCAGTACTTC. Translating it yields CASSVGGLAGGGETQYF.